Listed below are T cell receptor beta chains from one sample, sequenced in a study of OX40 agonist ivuxolimab in advanced cancers. Sequenced by immunoSEQ multiplex PCR; TCRdb stores in-frame clones only, minus some. In the table there are 80,000 to 100,000 clones, roughly 89% of which are singletons. This material consisted of CD4+ or CD8+ T cells sorted from blood, taken in a trial of the OX40 agonist ivuxolimab. The origin of the receptors is an adult with an advanced solid tumor such as melanoma, head and neck, liver or kidney cancer. The CDR3 runs from the conserved cysteine through the conserved F or W. The D gene is left open where the match is weak. Some rows have no size entry. The others give once, few or many, or a class for an expanded clone.

clone_size	v_call	d_call	j_call	cdr3_nt	cdr3_aa
few	TRBV5-6	NA	TRBJ1-1	TGTGCCAGCAGCTTGGTCGGGGGGAGGGCTGAAGCTTTCTTT	CASSLVGGRAEAFF
NA	TRBV5-4	NA	TRBJ2-2	TGTGCCAGCAGCTTGGAAAGGGTCAACACCGGGGAGCTGTTTTTT	CASSLERVNTGELFF
NA	TRBV20-1	NA	TRBJ1-2	TGCAGTGCTCCGGACCCCCAAGGCTACACCTTC	CSAPDPQGYTF
few	TRBV29-1	TRBD1	TRBJ1-1	TGCAGCGTTAGACAGGGGGAGAACACTGAAGCTTTCTTT	CSVRQGENTEAFF
NA	TRBV5-6	NA	TRBJ1-6	TGTGCCAGCAGCTTGGTGGGGGCAGGGGATAATTCACCCCTCCACTTT	CASSLVGAGDNSPLHF
NA	TRBV27	TRBD1	TRBJ1-5	TGTGCCAGCGGGACAGGGTGGACCCAGCCCCAGCATTTT	CASGTGWTQPQHF
NA	TRBV9	NA	TRBJ1-3	TGTGCCAGCAGCTCCGGGGACCTCGACTCTGGAAACACCATATATTTT	CASSSGDLDSGNTIYF
NA	TRBV10-3	NA	TRBJ2-3	TGTGCCATCACCGACCGTGGGAGAGATACGCAGTATTTT	CAITDRGRDTQYF
few	TRBV5-6	NA	TRBJ1-1	TGTGCCAGCAGCTTGGACACTGAAGCTTTCTTT	CASSLDTEAFF
NA	TRBV10-3	NA	TRBJ1-6	TGTGCCATCCGTCCAGGGGCCCCCTCATCACCCCTCCACTTT	CAIRPGAPSSPLHF
once	TRBV18	TRBD1	TRBJ1-6	TGTGCCAGCTCACCCGGGACAGGGGATAGTTCACCCCTCCACTTT	CASSPGTGDSSPLHF
NA	TRBV5-1	NA	TRBJ2-2	TGCGCCAGCAGCACGCCGTTAGGGTCGGCCGGGGAGCTGTTTTTT	CASSTPLGSAGELFF
NA	TRBV7-8	TRBD1	TRBJ2-1	TGTGCCAGCAGCCTTGGGACAGGGCTTGAGGGTGAGCAGTTCTTC	CASSLGTGLEGEQFF